Listed here is a single TCR beta chain. Its cognate antigen is unknown. These data originate in a study of blood T cells in healthy people across ages. About the study: Roughly one uniquely barcoded beta molecule per two T cells was captured.

PCR was performed a second time for about 7 to 11 cycles using a sample-barcoded 5' primer and a J-beta primer mix. A single record per CDR3 protein comes from TCRdb applying MiXCR to the 5' RACE reads. The data show hundreds of thousands of distinct CDR3 sequences, roughly 20% seen once. Overall study results and limits: Bulk PBMC profiling left naive and antigen-experienced comparisons inconclusive.

This TCR was sampled from a man in his 70s in good health. Sequenced sample: blood.

The CDR3 loop is CASSLMNRVVGELFF. In DNA form, the CDR3 reads TGTGCCAGCAGTTTAATGAACAGGGTTGTCGGGGAGCTGTTTTTT. The chain combines TRBV12-3 or TRBV12-4 with TRBJ2-2; D possibly corresponds to TRBD1 (6 bases). CDR3 size: 15 residues. V was clipped by 2 bases and J by 7 bases, with 14 bases between them.